This paragraph reports one T cell receptor (beta chain). The antigen remains undetermined. These data are taken from a study of Ad26.COV2.S vaccination and SARS-CoV-2 variants. Across the whole study: The study gave Ad26.COV2.S intramuscularly, once or twice 56 days apart.

Only in-frame clones appear in the TCRdb table, and some are missing; sequencing was by immunoSEQ multiplex PCR. The table has about 350,000 clones, about 87% seen once; the top ten hold 6.4%. The CDR3 runs 14 residues. CDR1 LNHDA and CDR2 SQIVND come from the germline V gene (reference sequence). After removal of 5 bases from V and 3 bases from J, the junction contained 5 bases not matched to a gene. Study-level findings and limits: Placebo recipients had lower spike-specific TCR breadth than vaccine recipients. Comparable non-spike TCR breadth was observed in vaccine and placebo recipients.

Treatment described: about 20 received Ad26.COV2.S at low or high dose, single or two shots; 5 received placebo; per-sample allocation not given. Material that was analyzed had been drawn on day 63 after the first vaccine or placebo injection. This sequence joins TRBV19 and TRBJ2-7; 9 bases align to TRBD1. The receptor's source is a person between 18 and 60 years old who received the Ad26.COV2.S COVID-19 vaccine or a placebo. Here the sequenced sample was peripheral blood, taken in a trial of Ad26.COV2.S vaccine versus placebo. The CDR3 here is CASSLGQGHYEQYF. The CDR3 bases are TGTGCCAGTAGTTTGGGACAGGGACACTACGAGCAGTACTTC.